A selection of T cell receptor beta chains follows, all from one sample in a study of cytomegalovirus exposure and HLA in healthy donors. Profiled with immunoSEQ multiplex PCR; TCRdb holds only in-frame clones, not every one. Here the sample spans about 44,000 clones, 87% being singletons. What was sequenced was PBMCs. These receptors were collected from a woman between 40 and 55 years old in good health and CMV-seropositive. CDR3s include the opening cysteine and the closing phenylalanine or tryptophan. D genes are given only for firm matches. Clone size is not always given. Where it is, it says once, few, many or a class for expanded clones.

cdr3_aa: CASSQGRHTDTQYF
cdr3_nt: TGTGCCAGCAGCCAGGGCAGACACACAGATACGCAGTATTTT
d_call: .
v_call: TRBV14
clone_size: .
j_call: TRBJ2-3

cdr3_aa: CASSVGQSTDTQYF
cdr3_nt: TGTGCCAGCAGCGTAGGTCAGAGCACAGATACGCAGTATTTT
d_call: .
v_call: TRBV9
clone_size: .
j_call: TRBJ2-3

cdr3_aa: CASSPRRLAGEYNEQFF
cdr3_nt: TGTGCCAGTAGCCCAAGAAGGCTAGCGGGGGAGTACAATGAGCAGTTCTTC
d_call: TRBD2
v_call: TRBV19
clone_size: .
j_call: TRBJ2-1

cdr3_aa: CASSPAGGRGELFF
cdr3_nt: TGTGCCAGCAGCCCAGCAGGGGGCCGAGGGGAGCTGTTTTTT
d_call: TRBD1
v_call: TRBV9
clone_size: .
j_call: TRBJ2-2

cdr3_aa: CATSRGGGQRGYTF
cdr3_nt: TGTGCCACCAGCAGAGGAGGAGGACAGAGGGGCTACACCTTC
d_call: .
v_call: TRBV15
clone_size: .
j_call: TRBJ1-2

cdr3_aa: CATERGYSYEQYF
cdr3_nt: TGTGCCACCGAGCGGGGTTACTCCTACGAGCAGTACTTC
d_call: TRBD2
v_call: TRBV6-1
clone_size: .
j_call: TRBJ2-7

cdr3_aa: CASSSAGQGATPLHF
cdr3_nt: TGTGCCAGCAGCTCCGCGGGACAGGGGGCTACACCCCTCCACTTT
d_call: TRBD1
v_call: TRBV5-4
clone_size: .
j_call: TRBJ1-6

cdr3_aa: CASSSDRDSYRSPLHF
cdr3_nt: TGTGCCAGCAGCTCGGACAGGGATTCGTATAGATCACCCCTCCACTTT
d_call: TRBD1
v_call: TRBV5-4
clone_size: .
j_call: TRBJ1-6

cdr3_aa: CASSDGGSYEQYF
cdr3_nt: TGTGCCAGCAGTGACGGCGGGAGCTACGAGCAGTACTTC
d_call: TRBD2
v_call: TRBV6-4
clone_size: .
j_call: TRBJ2-7

cdr3_aa: CASSQRQGGEQYF
cdr3_nt: TGTGCCAGCAGCCAAAGACAGGGTGGAGAGCAGTACTTC
d_call: TRBD1
v_call: TRBV7-2
clone_size: .
j_call: TRBJ2-5

cdr3_aa: CASSPLGQAYEQYF
cdr3_nt: TGTGCCAGCAGCCCCCTGGGACAGGCCTACGAGCAGTACTTC
d_call: TRBD1
v_call: TRBV14
clone_size: .
j_call: TRBJ2-7

cdr3_aa: CASSYGQGGEETQYF
cdr3_nt: TGTGCCAGCAGTTACGGCCAGGGGGGTGAAGAGACCCAGTACTTC
d_call: .
v_call: TRBV6-6
clone_size: .
j_call: TRBJ2-5

cdr3_aa: CASSPTAGEQFF
cdr3_nt: TGTGCCAGCAGCCCAACAGCGGGTGAGCAGTTCTTC
d_call: .
v_call: TRBV6-6
clone_size: few
j_call: TRBJ2-1

cdr3_aa: CASRVGLNTEAFF
cdr3_nt: TGTGCCAGCAGAGTGGGGCTGAACACTGAAGCTTTCTTT
d_call: .
v_call: TRBV7-2
clone_size: .
j_call: TRBJ1-1

cdr3_aa: CASSFGSSGGQAFF
cdr3_nt: TGTGCCAGCAGCTTTGGATCGTCAGGGGGACAAGCTTTCTTT
d_call: TRBD1
v_call: TRBV5-4
clone_size: .
j_call: TRBJ1-1

cdr3_aa: CASSSTSGTTADTQYF
cdr3_nt: TGTGCCAGCAGTTCGACTAGCGGGACCACGGCAGATACGCAGTATTTT
d_call: TRBD2
v_call: TRBV28
clone_size: .
j_call: TRBJ2-3

cdr3_aa: CASRPRVIADTYEQYF
cdr3_nt: TGTGCCAGCAGGCCTCGGGTGATAGCGGATACCTACGAGCAGTACTTC
d_call: .
v_call: TRBV27
clone_size: .
j_call: TRBJ2-7

cdr3_aa: CASSQGTVNEKLFF
cdr3_nt: TGTGCCAGCAGCCAAGGGACAGTGAATGAAAAACTGTTTTTT
d_call: TRBD1
v_call: TRBV5-4
clone_size: .
j_call: TRBJ1-4

cdr3_aa: CASSLDSRSGNTIYF
cdr3_nt: TGTGCCAGCAGCCTCGACAGCCGCTCTGGAAACACCATATATTTT
d_call: .
v_call: TRBV11-3
clone_size: .
j_call: TRBJ1-3

cdr3_aa: CASSQGGGNSYEQYF
cdr3_nt: TGTGCCAGCAGCCAGGGTGGAGGGAACTCCTACGAGCAGTACTTC
d_call: .
v_call: TRBV7-6
clone_size: .
j_call: TRBJ2-7

cdr3_aa: CASSPLGGAEYNEQFF
cdr3_nt: TGCGCCAGCAGCCCCCTTGGCGGGGCTGAGTACAATGAGCAGTTCTTC
d_call: .
v_call: TRBV5-1
clone_size: .
j_call: TRBJ2-1

cdr3_aa: CASSGTSGSQYEQYF
cdr3_nt: TGTGCCAGCAGCGGGACTAGCGGGAGTCAGTACGAGCAGTACTTC
d_call: TRBD2
v_call: TRBV13
clone_size: .
j_call: TRBJ2-7

cdr3_aa: CAWSKRQNSPLHF
cdr3_nt: TGTGCCTGGAGTAAGAGACAGAATTCACCCCTCCACTTT
d_call: .
v_call: TRBV30
clone_size: .
j_call: TRBJ1-6

cdr3_aa: CASSEGRGRFNEQFF
cdr3_nt: TGTGCCAGCAGCGAAGGTAGGGGCCGGTTCAATGAGCAGTTCTTC
d_call: .
v_call: TRBV2
clone_size: once
j_call: TRBJ2-1

cdr3_aa: CASSLTGTDTQYF
cdr3_nt: TGTGCCAGCAGCTTGACGGGAACCGATACGCAGTATTTT
d_call: .
v_call: TRBV7-9
clone_size: .
j_call: TRBJ2-3

cdr3_aa: CASSKNPRGVETQYF
cdr3_nt: TGTGCCAGCAGCAAAAATCCCAGGGGCGTAGAGACCCAGTACTTC
d_call: .
v_call: TRBV5-5
clone_size: .
j_call: TRBJ2-5

cdr3_aa: CASSILGGYEQYF
cdr3_nt: TGTGCCAGTAGTATACTGGGGGGCTACGAGCAGTACTTC
d_call: .
v_call: TRBV19
clone_size: .
j_call: TRBJ2-7

cdr3_aa: CAIAGLTGYNEQFF
cdr3_nt: TGTGCCATCGCGGGACTAACGGGGTACAATGAGCAGTTCTTC
d_call: TRBD2
v_call: TRBV6-6
clone_size: .
j_call: TRBJ2-1

cdr3_aa: CAISSESSSPDTQYF
cdr3_nt: TGTGCCATCAGTTCAGAGAGTAGTAGCCCAGATACGCAGTATTTT
d_call: .
v_call: TRBV10-3
clone_size: .
j_call: TRBJ2-3

cdr3_aa: CASSLLGWGDFGYTF
cdr3_nt: TGTGCCAGCAGCCTACTAGGCTGGGGTGATTTCGGCTACACCTTC
d_call: .
v_call: TRBV7-3
clone_size: .
j_call: TRBJ1-2

cdr3_aa: CASSRSSATYEQYF
cdr3_nt: TGTGCCAGCAGCAGGTCTAGCGCTACCTACGAGCAGTACTTC
d_call: .
v_call: TRBV5-4
clone_size: once
j_call: TRBJ2-7

cdr3_aa: CASSARQGSNQPQHF
cdr3_nt: TGTGCCAGCAGTGCGCGTCAGGGGTCCAATCAGCCCCAGCATTTT
d_call: .
v_call: TRBV6-6
clone_size: .
j_call: TRBJ1-5

cdr3_aa: CASSLELLVSGNTIYF
cdr3_nt: TGCGCCAGCAGCTTGGAACTGCTAGTTTCTGGAAACACCATATATTTT
d_call: .
v_call: TRBV5-1
clone_size: .
j_call: TRBJ1-3

cdr3_aa: CASSLMSLEAFF
cdr3_nt: TGTGCCAGCAGCTTGATGTCCCTTGAAGCTTTCTTT
d_call: .
v_call: TRBV5-6
clone_size: .
j_call: TRBJ1-1

cdr3_aa: CASSAGLAVTGELFF
cdr3_nt: TGTGCCAGCAGTGCGGGACTAGCGGTCACCGGGGAGCTGTTTTTT
d_call: TRBD2
v_call: TRBV6-5
clone_size: .
j_call: TRBJ2-2

cdr3_aa: CAWSTGTTDTQYF
cdr3_nt: TGTGCCTGGAGTACGGGTACCACAGATACGCAGTATTTT
d_call: .
v_call: TRBV30
clone_size: .
j_call: TRBJ2-3

cdr3_aa: CASSMTGTGVDNEQFF
cdr3_nt: TGTGCCAGTAGTATGACTGGGACAGGGGTTGACAATGAGCAGTTCTTC
d_call: TRBD1
v_call: TRBV19
clone_size: .
j_call: TRBJ2-1

cdr3_aa: CASSLGQLNTEAFF
cdr3_nt: TGTGCCAGCAGCTTAGGCCAGTTGAACACTGAAGCTTTCTTT
d_call: .
v_call: TRBV7-6
clone_size: .
j_call: TRBJ1-1

cdr3_aa: CASSRTGSSNQPQHF
cdr3_nt: TGCGCCAGCAGCAGGACAGGGTCCAGCAATCAGCCCCAGCATTTT
d_call: TRBD1
v_call: TRBV5-1
clone_size: .
j_call: TRBJ1-5

cdr3_aa: CASSTLSGIYNEQFF
cdr3_nt: TGTGCCAGTAGTACACTAAGCGGGATATACAATGAGCAGTTCTTC
d_call: TRBD2
v_call: TRBV19
clone_size: .
j_call: TRBJ2-1

cdr3_aa: CASSMDRETYNEQFF
cdr3_nt: TGTGCCAGCAGTATGGACAGGGAGACCTACAATGAGCAGTTCTTC
d_call: TRBD1
v_call: TRBV6-1
clone_size: .
j_call: TRBJ2-1

cdr3_aa: CASKDSGTGDYEQYF
cdr3_nt: TGTGCCAGTAAAGATTCGGGGACAGGGGACTACGAGCAGTACTTC
d_call: TRBD1
v_call: TRBV2
clone_size: .
j_call: TRBJ2-7

cdr3_aa: CASSFTFGEVETQYF
cdr3_nt: TGTGCCAGCAGCTTCACTTTCGGGGAAGTAGAGACCCAGTACTTC
d_call: .
v_call: TRBV5-4
clone_size: few
j_call: TRBJ2-5

cdr3_aa: CASSHLAGGPGETQYF
cdr3_nt: TGTGCCAGCAGCCACTTAGCGGGGGGCCCTGGAGAGACCCAGTACTTC
d_call: TRBD2
v_call: TRBV4-2
clone_size: .
j_call: TRBJ2-5